A selection of T cell receptor beta chains follows, all from one sample in a study of T cell responses to AZD1222 COVID-19 vaccine. Some clones are missing from TCRdb's copy, which holds only in-frame ones; the method was immunoSEQ multiplex PCR. Of 75,000 to 95,000 clones listed, 92% were seen once; the top ten hold under 7.5%. The sample consisted of peripheral blood, taken on day 0 of MenACWY control vaccination. These receptors were collected from an adult in good health. CDR3s include the opening cysteine and the closing phenylalanine or tryptophan. Clone size is stated in some rows and not others, as once, few, many or a class when expanded.

abundance | j_gene | v_gene | CDR3aa
- | TRBJ1-1 | TRBV20-1 | CSARGDTEAFF
- | TRBJ1-2 | TRBV24-1 | CATSDSAPGQHYGYTF
- | TRBJ1-5 | TRBV10-3 | CAIGQGVNQPQHF
- | TRBJ2-1 | TRBV7-2 | CASSLAQITTYNEQFF
- | TRBJ1-6 | TRBV2 | CASSEARTGGNSPLHF
few | TRBJ1-3 | TRBV19 | CASRPRQLSGNTIYF
- | TRBJ2-1 | TRBV24-1 | CATSVTSLNEQFF
- | TRBJ2-1 | TRBV30 | CAWSVRGPNEQFF
- | TRBJ1-5 | TRBV11-2 | CASSLEAGSVGQPQHF
- | TRBJ2-1 | TRBV5-6 | CASRLVGEQFF
- | TRBJ1-1 | TRBV20-1 | CSASFEALGAAFF
once | TRBJ1-2 | TRBV6-6 | CASSRDTFYGYTF
- | TRBJ1-1 | TRBV4-1 | CASSQEWTGEAFF
- | TRBJ1-5 | TRBV2 | CASSQGQGSLQPQHF
- | TRBJ1-5 | TRBV11-2 | CASSPQVNQPQHF
- | TRBJ2-5 | TRBV7-9 | CASSLVRGTSIPGTQYF
- | TRBJ2-3 | TRBV30 | CAWSPGLATFTDTQYF
- | TRBJ1-1 | TRBV18 | CASSPIQGDTEAFF
- | TRBJ1-1 | TRBV19 | CASSTRRPNTEAFF
- | TRBJ2-2 | TRBV5-1 | CASRPPASNTGELFF
- | TRBJ1-6 | TRBV3-1/TRBV3-2 | CASRRDRGVGALHF
- | TRBJ1-1 | TRBV9 | CASSVVSGGTEAFF
once | TRBJ1-5 | TRBV20-1 | CSASPSNQPQHF
- | TRBJ2-5 | TRBV19 | CASSIEGRQETQYF
- | TRBJ1-5 | TRBV6-5 | CASSALLSNQPQHF
- | TRBJ1-1 | TRBV29-1 | CSAPDRFDTEAFF
- | TRBJ1-2 | TRBV29-1 | CSVVRDRENYGYTF